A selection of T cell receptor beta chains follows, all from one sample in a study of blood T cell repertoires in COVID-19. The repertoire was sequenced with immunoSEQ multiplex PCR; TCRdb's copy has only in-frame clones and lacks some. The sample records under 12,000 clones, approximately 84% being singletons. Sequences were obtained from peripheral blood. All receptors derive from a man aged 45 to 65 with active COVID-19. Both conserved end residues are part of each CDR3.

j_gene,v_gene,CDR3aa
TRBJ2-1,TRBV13,CASSARGVLGSGSSGEQFF
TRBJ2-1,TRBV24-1,CATSGTSGTASYNEQFF
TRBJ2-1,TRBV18,CASSHDDRVNEQFF
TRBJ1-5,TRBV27,CASSLRGGPWSNQPQHF
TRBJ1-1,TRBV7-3,CASSLIRQMNTEAFF
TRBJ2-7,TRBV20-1,CSASPIAGETHEQYF
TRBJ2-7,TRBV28,CASSTTGGSLYEQYF
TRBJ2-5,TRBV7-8,CASSSRLAGSLETQYF
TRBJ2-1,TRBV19,CASSIGLADNNEQFF
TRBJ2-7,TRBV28,CASSLLLGGSRGEQYF
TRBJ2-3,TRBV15,CATSTQAGVADTQYF
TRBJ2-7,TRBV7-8,CASSSSAGSGRGEQYF
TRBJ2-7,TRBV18,CASSPRGPPPEQYF
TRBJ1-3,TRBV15,CATSRDQGAGNTIYF
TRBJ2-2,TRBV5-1,CASKNQGSGELFF
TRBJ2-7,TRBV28,CACRLAGESYEQYF
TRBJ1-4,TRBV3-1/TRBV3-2,CASSHYLPWDSNEKLFF
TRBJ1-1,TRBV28,CASSFRPDTEAFF
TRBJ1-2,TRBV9,CASSVEPLDTVEGYTF
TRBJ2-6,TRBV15,CATLHDREGANVLTF
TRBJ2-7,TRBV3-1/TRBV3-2,CASSQEGGTSGVGRVYEQYF
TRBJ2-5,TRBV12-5,CASGWGTGGAETQYF
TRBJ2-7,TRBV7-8,CASSLAGHGGSYEQYF
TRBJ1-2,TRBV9,CASSAGGGDNYGYTF
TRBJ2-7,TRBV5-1,CASSPGVGYEQYF
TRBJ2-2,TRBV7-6,CASSLGGGYTGELFF
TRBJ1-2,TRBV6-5,CASIRDSDYGYTF
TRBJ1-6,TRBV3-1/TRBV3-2,CASSEGQLSSYNSPLHF
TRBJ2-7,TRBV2,CATRGQTVYEQYF
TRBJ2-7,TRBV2,CASAGDRDEQYF
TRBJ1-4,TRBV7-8,CASSGGEKLVREKLFF
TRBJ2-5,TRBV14,CASSLLSGSAETQYF
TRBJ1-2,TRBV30,CAWGDILIRYGYTF
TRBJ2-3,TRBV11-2,CASSLGSGGLAAQYF
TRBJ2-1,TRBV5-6,CASSLGSQHEQFF
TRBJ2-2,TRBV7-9,CASSLRGGTNTGELFF
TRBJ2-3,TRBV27,CASLPLQYF
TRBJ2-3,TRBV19,CASSIAADTQYF
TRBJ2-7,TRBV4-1,CASSQRTSGSPYEQYF
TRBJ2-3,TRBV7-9,CASSKSTSGSIHTQYF
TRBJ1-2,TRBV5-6,CASSLVSGNLYGYTF
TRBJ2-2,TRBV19,CASKIYYADNANTGELFF
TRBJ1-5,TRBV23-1,CASTLGRQPQHF
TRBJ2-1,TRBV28,CASSYPSGRANNEQFF
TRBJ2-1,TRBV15,CATSSYPTSGTWNEQFF
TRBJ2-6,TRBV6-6,CASRLDISGANVLTF
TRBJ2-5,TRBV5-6,CASSLVAGARETQYF
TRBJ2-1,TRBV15,CATSRDLQGVLNEQFF
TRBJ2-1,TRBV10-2,CASSESGHPNFNEQFF
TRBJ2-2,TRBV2,CASSDAESLSGELFF
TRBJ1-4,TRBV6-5,CVSGAGTNEKLFF
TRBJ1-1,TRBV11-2,CASSLDQYWGGSEAFF
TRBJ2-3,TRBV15,CATSGLLTDTQYF
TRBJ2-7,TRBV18,CASSPESAGNYEQYF
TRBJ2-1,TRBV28,CASSTFPGLAGVNEQFF
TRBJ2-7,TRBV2,CASRWDSYEQYF
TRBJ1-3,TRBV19,CASSILAGSSGNTIYF
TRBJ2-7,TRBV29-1,CSVEPGQGAYEQYF
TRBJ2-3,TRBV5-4,CASSFAGGPTDTQYF
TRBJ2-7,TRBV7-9,CASSPAGTGYGEQYF